This TCR beta chain was recovered during a study of cytotoxic CD8 clonotypes in ibrutinib-treated CLL. Study outcomes and limitations: Baseline values of clonality outstripped age-matched healthy donors and followed circulating CD8+ T-cell counts. Sustained-remission and progressing patients diverged in sampling times.

The intended depth for sequencing was 1 in 200,000 to 1 in 1 million T cells. Repertoires were generated with immunoSEQ multiplex PCR, while TCRdb's copy carries only in-frame clones and drops some. Here the sample spans roughly 51,000 clones, approximately 51% being singletons. The CDR3 is made up of 15 amino acids. Trimming took off 3 bases at V and 1 base at J, with 14 bases between the two ends. The germline V gene encodes CDR1 SGHNT and CDR2 YYREEE (reference sequence). Remarks on this clone: Its antigen is unidentified.

The rearrangement links TRBV5-4 to TRBJ2-7; D is undetermined. This TCR was sampled from a human donor with chronic lymphocytic leukemia. The sequencing used PBMCs, collected after 12 months of ibrutinib treatment. In DNA form, the CDR3 reads TGTGCCAGCAGCTCGCTATACACGGGTTCCTACGAGCAGTACTTC. This gives the protein CASSSLYTGSYEQYF.